These T cell receptor beta chains were read from a single sample in a study of T cell changes during pregnancy in multiple sclerosis. Using immunoSEQ multiplex PCR, the repertoire was profiled, and TCRdb retains in-frame clones only, with some absent. Of about 85,000 clones in the sample, just over 90% are singletons; the top ten hold approximately 2.5%. This sample comprised peripheral blood, obtained in the first trimester of pregnancy. These receptors were obtained from a female donor with multiple sclerosis, enrolled in a pregnancy study. Each CDR3 is given with its conserved first and last residue. Each record gives: V gene, D gene, J gene, clone size, CDR3 protein, CDR3 DNA. The D gene is left open where the match is weak. Clone size is shown for a subset of rows, as once, few, many or a class of expanded clone.

TRBV30	NA	TRBJ1-1	NA	CAGAHNTEAFF	TGTGCAGGAGCCCACAACACTGAAGCTTTCTTT
TRBV25-1	NA	TRBJ2-7	NA	CASSGPGSAGEQYF	TGTGCCAGCAGTGGACCGGGATCCGCCGGCGAGCAGTACTTC
TRBV7-9	NA	TRBJ1-1	NA	CASNLGGTEAFF	TGTGCCAGCAATCTCGGGGGGACTGAAGCTTTCTTT
TRBV29-1	TRBD2	TRBJ2-7	once	CSVGLAGGVGYEQYF	TGCAGCGTTGGACTAGCGGGGGGCGTCGGCTACGAGCAGTACTTC
TRBV6-6	NA	TRBJ2-7	once	CASSSTSKTGYEQYF	TGTGCCAGCAGTTCCACGAGTAAGACAGGTTACGAGCAGTACTTC
TRBV19	NA	TRBJ1-5	NA	CASSIGQGRNQPQHF	TGTGCCAGTAGTATAGGGCAGGGTAGAAATCAGCCCCAGCATTTT
TRBV5-1	TRBD1	TRBJ1-1	once	CASTGQGSSTAKRAFF	TGCGCCAGCACAGGACAGGGGAGTTCGACGGCTAAGCGGGCTTTCTTT
TRBV27	TRBD1	TRBJ1-1	NA	CASSLSGQGALDTEAFF	TGTGCCAGCAGTTTAAGTGGTCAGGGGGCTTTGGACACTGAAGCTTTCTTT
TRBV28	TRBD1	TRBJ2-7	once	CASRTSGTGSYEQYF	TGTGCCAGCAGGACAAGCGGGACAGGGTCCTACGAGCAGTACTTC
TRBV10-3	NA	TRBJ1-4	once	CATGGRSPTTNEKLFF	TGTGCCACCGGGGGGCGGAGTCCGACAACTAATGAAAAACTGTTTTTT
TRBV6-1	NA	TRBJ1-5	once	CASSPFNNQPQHF	TGTGCCAGCAGTCCCTTTAATAATCAGCCCCAGCATTTT
TRBV28	TRBD1	TRBJ2-7	NA	CASSPGDRIAYEQYF	TGTGCCAGCAGTCCTGGGGACAGGATCGCCTACGAGCAGTACTTC
TRBV30	TRBD2	TRBJ2-1	NA	CAWSRLAGQQFF	TGTGCCTGGAGTCGACTAGCGGGACAGCAGTTCTTC
TRBV25-1	NA	TRBJ1-2	NA	CASSDEVGRSYGYTF	TGTGCCAGCAGTGACGAGGTTGGCCGGAGCTATGGCTACACCTTC
TRBV6-6	TRBD2	TRBJ2-1	NA	CASSKREHGYNEQFF	TGTGCCAGCAGTAAGCGGGAGCACGGCTACAATGAGCAGTTCTTC
TRBV28	NA	TRBJ1-1	NA	CASSVARATEAFF	TGTGCCAGCAGCGTCGCCAGGGCCACTGAAGCTTTCTTT
TRBV28	TRBD2	TRBJ2-7	once	CASSLGGSGPPYEQYF	TGTGCCAGCAGTTTGGGCGGTAGCGGGCCGCCCTACGAGCAGTACTTC
TRBV7-9	NA	TRBJ2-7	NA	CASSLGRVTAEQYF	TGTGCCAGCAGCTTAGGTCGGGTGACCGCGGAGCAGTACTTC
TRBV6-6	NA	TRBJ1-1	NA	CASTIVPGGEAFF	TGTGCCAGCACCATCGTCCCGGGAGGTGAAGCTTTCTTT
TRBV29-1	TRBD1	TRBJ2-5	NA	CSVWGTALQETQYF	TGCAGCGTCTGGGGGACAGCACTTCAAGAGACCCAGTACTTC
TRBV6-1	NA	TRBJ1-6	NA	CASSDRGSVSYNSPLHF	TGTGCCAGCAGTGACAGGGGCAGCGTCTCCTATAATTCACCCCTCCACTTT
TRBV18	NA	TRBJ1-2	NA	CASSPLGHQNTYGYTF	TGTGCCAGCTCACCCTTAGGACACCAGAACACATATGGCTACACCTTC
TRBV6-1	TRBD1	TRBJ1-1	NA	CASSPSGGNTEAFF	TGTGCCAGCAGCCCTTCAGGGGGGAACACTGAAGCTTTCTTT
TRBV5-6	NA	TRBJ1-5	NA	CASSRTEGNSNQPQHF	TGTGCCAGCAGCCGAACCGAGGGAAATAGCAATCAGCCCCAGCATTTT
TRBV30	NA	TRBJ2-7	NA	CAWSSLYEQYF	TGTGCCTGGAGTTCGCTATACGAGCAGTACTTC
TRBV27	NA	TRBJ1-1	NA	CASSYVDSNTEAFF	TGTGCCAGCAGTTACGTCGACAGCAACACTGAAGCTTTCTTT
TRBV7-8	TRBD1	TRBJ1-1	NA	CASSWDRGPGSAPLEAFF	TGTGCCAGCAGCTGGGACAGGGGGCCAGGGTCGGCCCCGTTGGAAGCTTTCTTT
TRBV9	TRBD1	TRBJ2-1	NA	CASSLGTGGNEQFF	TGTGCCAGCAGCCTTGGGACAGGCGGCAATGAGCAGTTCTTC
TRBV5-1	NA	TRBJ1-5	NA	CASSLAGEQPQHF	TGCGCCAGCAGCTTGGCAGGGGAACAGCCCCAGCATTTT
TRBV2	NA	TRBJ2-5	once	CASSELAPKETQYF	TGTGCCAGCAGTGAACTAGCGCCCAAAGAGACCCAGTACTTC
TRBV7-9	TRBD2	TRBJ2-2	NA	CASSGLAGDLGELFF	TGTGCCAGCAGCGGACTAGCGGGAGATCTCGGGGAGCTGTTTTTT
TRBV5-6	TRBD2	TRBJ2-5	NA	CASSTAPGLAETQYF	TGTGCCAGCAGTACAGCACCAGGACTAGCTGAGACCCAGTACTTC
TRBV11-2	NA	TRBJ1-6	NA	CASRGTTSYNSPLHF	TGTGCCAGCAGGGGCACCACCTCCTATAATTCACCCCTCCACTTT
TRBV11-3	NA	TRBJ1-1	NA	CASSLEGDMNTEAFF	TGTGCCAGCAGCTTAGAGGGGGACATGAACACTGAAGCTTTCTTT
TRBV15	TRBD1	TRBJ2-1	NA	CATSGDRDYNEQFF	TGTGCCACCAGCGGGGACAGGGACTACAATGAGCAGTTCTTC